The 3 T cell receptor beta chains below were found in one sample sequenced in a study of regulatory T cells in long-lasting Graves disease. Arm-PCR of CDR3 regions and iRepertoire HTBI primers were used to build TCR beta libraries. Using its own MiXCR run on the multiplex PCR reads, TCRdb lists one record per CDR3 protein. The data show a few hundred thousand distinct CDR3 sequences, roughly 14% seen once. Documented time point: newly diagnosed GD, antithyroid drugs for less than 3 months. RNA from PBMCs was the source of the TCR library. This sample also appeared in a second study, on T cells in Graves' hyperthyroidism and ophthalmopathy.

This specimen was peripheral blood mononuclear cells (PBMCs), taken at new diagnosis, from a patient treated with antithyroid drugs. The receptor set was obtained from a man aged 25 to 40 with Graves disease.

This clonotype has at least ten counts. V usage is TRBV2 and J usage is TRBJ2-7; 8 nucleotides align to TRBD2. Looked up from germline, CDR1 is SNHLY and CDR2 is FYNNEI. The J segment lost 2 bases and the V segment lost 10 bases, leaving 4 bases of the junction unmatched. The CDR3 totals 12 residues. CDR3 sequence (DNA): TGTGCCATTCGGACTAGCACCTACGAGCAGTACTTC. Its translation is CAIRTSTYEQYF.

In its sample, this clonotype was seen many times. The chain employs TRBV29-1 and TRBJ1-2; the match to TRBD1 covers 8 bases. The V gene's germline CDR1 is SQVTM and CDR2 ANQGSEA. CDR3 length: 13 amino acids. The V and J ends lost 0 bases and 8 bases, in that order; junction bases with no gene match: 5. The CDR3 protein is CSVEEQGVGGYTF. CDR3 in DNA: TGCAGCGTTGAAGAACAGGGGGTGGGGGGCTACACCTTC.

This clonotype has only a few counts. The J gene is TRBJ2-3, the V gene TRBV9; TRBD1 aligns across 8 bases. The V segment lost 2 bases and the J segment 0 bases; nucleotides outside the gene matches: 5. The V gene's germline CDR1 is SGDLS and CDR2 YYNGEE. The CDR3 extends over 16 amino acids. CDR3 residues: CASSVGTGESTDTQYF. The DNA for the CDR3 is TGTGCCAGCAGCGTGGGGACAGGAGAGAGCACAGATACGCAGTATTTT.